The T cell receptor (beta chain) described here comes from a study of shared clonotypes between healthy human individuals. Study-wide findings and caveats: When naive CD4 clonotypes were compared across a few donors, around 5% were shared.

On this clone itself: The antigen remains undetermined.

Sorted-subset replicate PCRs used roughly 210 ng of genomic DNA. This amount corresponded to about 29,000 T cell genomes. Assay: immunoSEQ multiplex PCR; the TCRdb copy retains only in-frame clones and omits some. The table records about 1.1 million clones, about 80% of them present only once. Input material: memory CD4+ T cells from PBMCs. Indicated subset: CD45RA-negative fraction. The TCR comes from a man aged 18 to 30 in good health. Some clones in this sample may be carry-over from other donors' samples.

DNA for the CDR3: TGCGCCAGCAGTGACAACCTCTGGCTAGCGGACACAGATACGCAGTATTTT. It is translated as CASSDNLWLADTDTQYF. This chain joins TRBV5-1 and TRBJ2-3, with 7 nucleotides matching TRBD2. Trimming at V came to 5 bases and at J to 2 bases, leaving 14 bases not matched to a gene. CDR3 length: 17 residues. CDR1 is SGHRS and CDR2 is YFSETQ in the germline V gene.